This T cell receptor beta chain was identified in a study of T cell clonotyping in hematopoietic cell transplantation. This clone was detected only a few times. Repertoires were generated with immunoSEQ multiplex PCR, while TCRdb's copy carries only in-frame clones and drops some. This sample has nearly 70,000 clones, with about 93% found just once. CDR1 is MNHEY, CDR2 SMNVEV, per germline (reference sequence). This CDR3 has 16 amino acids. The ends were cut back, 8 bases at V and 1 base at J, with 20 bases in the middle. Sequenced: peripheral blood mononuclear cells. The chain recombines TRBV27 with TRBJ2-5, with D perhaps matching TRBD1 or TRBD2 (6 bases each). The TCR comes from a man aged 45-65 years in good health. Some clones in this sample may be carry-over from other donors' samples. DNA of the CDR3: TGTGCCAGCTCAAGAGGGGGGATGTCAGCCCAAGAGACCCAGTACTTC. Translation: CASSRGGMSAQETQYF.